These T cell receptor beta chains were read from a single sample in a study of T cell changes during pregnancy in multiple sclerosis. The table came from immunoSEQ multiplex PCR; TCRdb's copy has only in-frame clones and leaves some out. The sample shows 40,000 to 45,000 clones, approximately 92% of them seen only once. Material for sequencing was peripheral blood. The source is a female donor with multiple sclerosis, enrolled in a pregnancy study. Both conserved end residues are part of each CDR3. D genes are given only for firm matches. Clone size is stated in some rows and not others, as once, few, many or a class when expanded.

TRBV28	15	.	.	TRBJ1-2	CASSSIGEIVYGYTF	TGTGCCAGCAGTTCGATAGGGGAGATTGTCTATGGCTACACCTTC
TRBV5-1	13	.	.	TRBJ1-4	CASSLWGSEKLFF	TGCGCCAGCAGCTTATGGGGAAGTGAAAAACTGTTTTTT
TRBV7-9	15	.	.	TRBJ1-5	CASSRAQGSNQPQHF	TGTGCCAGCAGCCGGGCGCAGGGAAGTAATCAGCCCCAGCATTTT
TRBV27	18	once	TRBD1	TRBJ1-1	CASRPRSRGLLLHTEAFF	TGTGCCAGCAGGCCCCGAAGCAGGGGGCTTCTCCTGCACACTGAAGCTTTCTTT
TRBV27	14	.	.	TRBJ1-4	CASSLAGAGEKLFF	TGTGCCAGCAGTTTAGCCGGGGCGGGGGAAAAACTGTTTTTT
TRBV6-1	11	.	.	TRBJ2-1	CAITGYNEQFF	TGTGCCATCACTGGTTACAATGAGCAGTTCTTC
TRBV7-9	14	.	.	TRBJ1-2	CASSLEGQLAGYTF	TGTGCCAGCAGCTTAGAAGGACAGCTTGCGGGCTACACCTTC
TRBV25-1	12	.	.	TRBJ2-7	CASSEVGYEQYF	TGTGCCAGCAGTGAAGTGGGATACGAGCAGTACTTC
TRBV9	14	.	.	TRBJ2-1	CASSVAGRANEQFF	TGTGCCAGCAGCGTAGCTGGGCGGGCGAATGAGCAGTTCTTC
TRBV15	17	.	.	TRBJ2-7	CATSRDFRGTGSYEQYF	TGTGCCACCAGCAGAGATTTTAGGGGAACAGGGTCCTACGAGCAGTACTTC
TRBV2	10	.	.	TRBJ2-7	CASSVGLEYF	TGTGCCAGCAGTGTGGGTTTGGAGTACTTC
TRBV4-3	16	.	TRBD2	TRBJ2-1	CASSVTLAGDLNEQFF	TGCGCCAGCAGCGTAACTCTAGCGGGAGATCTCAATGAGCAGTTCTTC
TRBV29-1	16	.	.	TRBJ1-1	CSVEDYVVRDGTEAFF	TGCAGCGTTGAAGATTACGTGGTGAGGGATGGCACTGAAGCTTTCTTT
TRBV5-6	15	.	TRBD2	TRBJ2-7	CASSLILGRSDEQYF	TGTGCCAGCAGCTTGATCCTCGGGAGGAGCGACGAGCAGTACTTC
TRBV7-6	16	.	.	TRBJ1-1	CASSLTGVGMNTEAFF	TGTGCCAGCAGCTTAACGGGGGTAGGGATGAACACTGAAGCTTTCTTT
TRBV30	14	.	.	TRBJ1-2	CAWVDRHPNYGYTF	TGTGCCTGGGTTGACAGACATCCTAACTATGGCTACACCTTC
TRBV9	14	.	TRBD1	TRBJ2-7	CASSSRTGSYEQYF	TGTGCCAGCAGCTCCCGGACAGGGAGCTACGAGCAGTACTTC
TRBV19	16	.	TRBD1	TRBJ2-3	CASSIVKGQGQDTQYF	TGTGCCAGTAGTATAGTTAAGGGACAGGGACAAGATACGCAGTATTTT
TRBV19	14	.	.	TRBJ2-7	CASSAAYRQDEQYF	TGTGCCAGTAGTGCCGCGTACCGACAGGATGAGCAGTACTTC
TRBV9	15	.	.	TRBJ2-5	CASSVGREYQETQYF	TGTGCCAGCAGCGTAGGGAGGGAGTACCAAGAGACCCAGTACTTC
TRBV6-6	14	.	.	TRBJ1-2	CASSGIWDPYGYTF	TGTGCCAGCAGTGGAATTTGGGATCCCTATGGCTACACCTTC
TRBV7-9	13	.	.	TRBJ2-2	CASSPPPGGELFF	TGTGCCAGCAGCCCCCCTCCAGGCGGGGAGCTGTTTTTT
TRBV21-1	15	.	.	TRBJ2-7	CASSKDWTATYEQYF	TGTGCCAGCAGCAAAGATTGGACCGCCACCTACGAGCAGTACTTC
TRBV30	14	.	.	TRBJ2-7	CAWARQGVYYEQYF	TGTGCCTGGGCAAGACAAGGGGTTTACTACGAGCAGTACTTC
TRBV28	15	.	.	TRBJ2-6	CASSLRLSGANVLTF	TGTGCCAGCAGTCTAAGGTTATCTGGGGCCAACGTCCTGACTTTC
TRBV6-5	15	.	TRBD1	TRBJ1-5	CASRGTGNGNQPQHF	TGTGCCAGCAGGGGGACAGGGAACGGGAATCAGCCCCAGCATTTT
TRBV6-4	13	.	.	TRBJ2-3	CASSPTPHDTQYF	TGTGCCAGCAGTCCGACTCCTCACGATACGCAGTATTTT
TRBV10-1	16	.	TRBD2	TRBJ2-1	CASSESLAGAYNEQFF	TGCGCCAGCAGTGAGTCACTAGCGGGGGCCTACAATGAGCAGTTCTTC
TRBV28	12	.	.	TRBJ2-7	CASSQAYYEQYF	TGTGCCAGCAGTCAAGCTTACTACGAGCAGTACTTC
TRBV27	13	.	TRBD2	TRBJ2-5	CASRLTSGRTQYF	TGTGCCAGCAGGCTGACTAGCGGGAGAACCCAGTACTTC
TRBV19	13	.	.	TRBJ2-5	CASSTAAQETQYF	TGTGCCAGTAGTACGGCGGCTCAAGAGACCCAGTACTTC
TRBV27	16	.	TRBD1	TRBJ1-2	CASSFEGGATYYGYTF	TGTGCCAGCAGTTTTGAAGGGGGCGCGACTTACTATGGCTACACCTTC